Presented here are 28 T cell receptor beta chains from one specimen sequenced in a study of T cells expressing NK-cell markers. TCRdb re-called the 5' RACE reads, yielding one record per CDR3 amino acid sequence without DNA. This repertoire includes around 280,000 distinct CDR3 sequences. Sequenced material: blood T cells: a sorted CD56 or NKG2C T cell subset, CD4+ or CD8+ T cells, or bulk PBMC T cells (not recorded which). Receptors originate from a man aged 18 to 35 in good health.

V usage is TRBV4-2 and J usage is TRBJ2-3; TCRdb reports TRBD2, a call that lacks DNA to check it against. CDR1 is LGHNA and CDR2 is YNFKEQ in the germline V gene. The CDR3 is 17 residues long. The CDR3 reads CASSQGWTGKGTDTQYF.

The chain employs TRBV25-1 and TRBJ2-1. Germline CDR1 and CDR2: MGHDK and SYGVNS. This CDR3 is 15 amino acids long. This chain's CDR3 is CASSIGLSSYNEQFF.

J is TRBJ2-3 and V is TRBV29-1; TCRdb selects TRBD2, and the lack of DNA leaves this call unchecked. There are 16 residues in the CDR3. Per the germline V gene, CDR1 is SQVTM and CDR2 is ANQGSEA. The CDR3 sequence is CSVRLAGVIDTDTQYF.

The J gene is TRBJ1-3, the V gene TRBV19; as DNA is missing, the TRBD1 call by TCRdb cannot be tested. The CDR3 consists of 16 residues. Germline assignment: CDR1 LNHDA and CDR2 SQIVND (reference sequence). The CDR3 sequence is CASSNTGESSGNTIYF. Supplemented by reference TRBV19 and TRBJ1-3, the full variable domain reads DGGITQSPKYLFRKEGQNVTLSCEQNLNHDAMYWYRQDPGQGLRLIYYSQIVNDFQKGDIAEGYSVSREKKESFPLTVTSAQKNPTAFYLCASSNTGESSGNTIYFGEGSWLTVV.

This sequence joins TRBV7-2 and TRBJ2-1; the D call of TRBD1 rests on TCRdb alone, since no DNA is present to check it. This CDR3 is built from 16 residues. Germline-derived CDR1 and CDR2 are SGHTA and FQGNSA. The CDR3 loop is CASSLSNRGHFDEQFF.

The chain recombines TRBV12-3 or TRBV12-4 with TRBJ1-2; no DNA is available, so the TRBD1 call from TCRdb remains unchecked. This CDR3 has 12 residues. This chain's CDR3 is CASTRGGIGYTF.

The chain combines TRBV5-1 with TRBJ2-1; TCRdb outputs TRBD1, but without DNA this stays unchecked. This CDR3 is 19 amino acids long. Germline assignment: CDR1 SGHRS and CDR2 YFSETQ. The CDR3 sequence: CASSLALMYDPGPSNEQFF. The whole variable domain, filled in from reference TRBV5-1 and TRBJ2-1, reads KAGVTQTPRYLIKTRGQQVTLSCSPISGHRSVSWYQQTPGQGLQFLFEYFSETQRNKGNFPGRFSGRQFSNSRSEMNVSTLELGDSALYLCASSLALMYDPGPSNEQFFGPGTRLTVL.

The V call is TRBV6-5, the J call TRBJ2-5; TCRdb reports TRBD2, a call that lacks DNA to check it against. The V gene's germline CDR1 is MNHEY and CDR2 SVGAGI. This CDR3 is built from 15 residues. CDR3 region: CASSWEEGTSETQYF.

This rearrangement joins TRBV6-5 to TRBJ1-5. Germline V gives CDR1 MNHEY, CDR2 SVGAGI. The CDR3 contains 12 residues. Here the CDR3 reads CASGPHNQPQHF.

The chain carries TRBV7-8 and TRBJ2-5; checking the TCRdb D call of TRBD1 is not possible without DNA. The CDR3 is made up of 14 amino acids. The germline V gene has CDR1 SGHVS and CDR2 FQNEAQ. CDR3 residues: CASSLELGAPTQYF.

The gene calls are TRBV20-1 and TRBJ1-5. Per germline, CDR1 DFQATT and CDR2 SNEGSKA (reference sequence). This CDR3 comprises 13 residues. The CDR3 sequence: CSAEDASNQPQHF.

The rearrangement joins TRBV12-3 or TRBV12-4 to TRBJ1-2; as DNA is missing, the TRBD1 call by TCRdb cannot be tested. The CDR3 runs 17 residues. The CDR3 here is CASSFQFFGATNYGYTF.

The gene calls are TRBV30 and TRBJ2-2. This CDR3 region has 12 residues. Germline V CDR1 and CDR2: GTSNPN, SVGIG (reference sequence). This CDR3 reads CAWMGETGELFF.

The chain couples TRBV7-9 to TRBJ2-3; checking the TCRdb D call of TRBD2 is not possible without DNA. The CDR3 contains 17 residues. CDR1 is SEHNR and CDR2 is FQNEAQ in the germline V gene (reference sequence). CDR3 sequence reads: CASREDRGRRGTDTQYF.

V is TRBV29-1 and J is TRBJ2-1. Per the germline V gene, CDR1 is SQVTM and CDR2 is ANQGSEA. This CDR3 has 12 residues. CDR3 protein: CSGSGNYNEQFF.

The rearrangement uses TRBV10-3 and TRBJ2-7; without DNA, the TCRdb call of TRBD1 cannot be checked. The CDR3 spans 13 residues. The germline V gene encodes CDR1 ENHRY and CDR2 SYGVKD. CDR3 residues: CAISGNREYEQYF.

This sequence joins TRBV20-1 and TRBJ2-3; TCRdb's assignment of TRBD1 cannot be checked, as there is no DNA. Per the germline V gene, CDR1 is DFQATT and CDR2 is SNEGSKA (reference sequence). The CDR3 is 14 amino acids. CDR3 sequence: CSAIGTASTDTQYF.

This chain links TRBV18 with TRBJ2-1; with no DNA, the TCRdb D assignment of TRBD1 cannot be verified. CDR1 is KGHSH and CDR2 is LQKENI in the germline V gene. This CDR3 region has 13 residues. The CDR3 protein is CASSRGSDYEQFF. Full variable domain (remainder filled in from reference TRBV18 and TRBJ2-1): NAGVMQNPRHLVRRRGQEARLRCSPMKGHSHVYWYRQLPEEGLKFMVYLQKENIIDESGMPKERFSAEFPKEGPSILRIQQVVRGDSAAYFCASSRGSDYEQFFGPGTRLTVL.

V usage is TRBV6-5 and J usage is TRBJ1-5; with no DNA, the TCRdb D assignment of TRBD1 cannot be verified. The length of the CDR3 is 15 residues. Germline V gene data show CDR1 as MNHEY and CDR2 as SVGAGI. The CDR3 here is CASTRTQAPNQPQHF.

The chain links TRBV7-2 to TRBJ1-5; TCRdb outputs TRBD1, but without DNA this stays unchecked. CDR3 length: 15 amino acids. Germline values: CDR1 SGHTA, CDR2 FQGNSA. CDR3 in amino acids: CASSFRDRDNQPQHF.

The V call is TRBV12-3 or TRBV12-4, the J call TRBJ2-5; TCRdb outputs TRBD1, but without DNA this stays unchecked. CDR3 length: 15 amino acids. This chain's CDR3 is CASTRQGRDGETQYF.

The CDR3 loop reads CASSWRTDLVSSTEAFF. The V gene is TRBV7-9, the J gene TRBJ1-1. Germline CDR1 SEHNR, CDR2 FQNEAQ (reference sequence). This CDR3 has 17 amino acids. Looking up the rest from reference TRBV7-9 and TRBJ1-1 gives the full variable domain: DTGVSQNPRHKITKRGQNVTFRCDPISEHNRLYWYRQTLGQGPEFLTYFQNEAQLEKSRLLSDRFSAERPKGSFSTLEIQRTEQGDSAMYLCASSWRTDLVSSTEAFFGQGTRLTVV.

The chain has TRBV27 and TRBJ1-6. There are 15 residues in the CDR3. Looked up from germline, CDR1 is MNHEY and CDR2 is SMNVEV (reference sequence). The CDR3 here is CASTPRAAPNSPLHF.

This chain connects TRBV30 to TRBJ2-1; TCRdb proposes TRBD2, but this gene call is untestable without DNA. The CDR3 extends over 14 amino acids. Germline CDR1 is GTSNPN and CDR2 is SVGIG (reference sequence). CDR3 amino acids: CAWSVGAGAGEQFF.

The rearrangement uses TRBV4-2 and TRBJ1-1. Per the germline V gene, CDR1 is LGHNA and CDR2 is YNFKEQ. The CDR3 spans 16 residues. CDR3 region: CASSQDLGGMDTEAFF.

This rearrangement joins TRBV5-1 to TRBJ2-1. In germline, CDR1 is SGHRS, CDR2 YFSETQ. This CDR3 has 15 amino acids. CDR3: CASSLGPENYNEQFF.

This rearrangement joins TRBV5-1 to TRBJ1-4; TCRdb gives TRBD1 as the D gene, but with no DNA this cannot be confirmed. This CDR3 region has 15 residues. Germline CDR1 reads SGHRS; CDR2 reads YFSETQ. The CDR3 region is CASSGGTGGNEKLFF.

The rearrangement joins TRBV29-1 to TRBJ2-3. Germline V lookup: CDR1 SQVTM, CDR2 ANQGSEA. The CDR3 sequence is 11 residues long. This CDR3 reads CSVEERDTQYF.